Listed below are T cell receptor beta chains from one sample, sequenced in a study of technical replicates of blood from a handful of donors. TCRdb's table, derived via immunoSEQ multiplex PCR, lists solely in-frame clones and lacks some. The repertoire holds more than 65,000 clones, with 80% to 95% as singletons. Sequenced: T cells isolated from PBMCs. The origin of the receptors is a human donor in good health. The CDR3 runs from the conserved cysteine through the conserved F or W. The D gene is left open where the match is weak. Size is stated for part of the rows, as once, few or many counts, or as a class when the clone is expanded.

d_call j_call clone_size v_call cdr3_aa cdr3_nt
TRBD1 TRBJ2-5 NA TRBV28 CASTRQGIETQYF TGTGCCAGCACCCGACAGGGGATAGAGACCCAGTACTTC
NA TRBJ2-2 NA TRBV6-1 CASVPSGFGELFF TGTGCCAGTGTACCGTCAGGGTTCGGGGAGCTGTTTTTT
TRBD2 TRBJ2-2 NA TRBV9 CASSVDRGGANTGELFF TGTGCCAGCAGCGTAGACCGGGGGGGCGCGAACACCGGGGAGCTGTTTTTT
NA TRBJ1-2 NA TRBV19 CASSPQGSNYGYTF TGTGCCAGTAGTCCCCAGGGTTCTAACTATGGCTACACCTTC
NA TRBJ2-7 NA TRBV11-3 CASSLAMANEQYF TGTGCCAGCAGCTTAGCAATGGCAAACGAGCAGTACTTC
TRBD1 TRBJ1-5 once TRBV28 CASSLGTGGTPQHF TGTGCCAGCAGTTTAGGGACAGGGGGAACGCCCCAGCATTTT
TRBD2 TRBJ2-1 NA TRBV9 CASTTSGRLYNEQFF TGTGCCAGCACGACTAGCGGGAGGCTCTACAATGAGCAGTTCTTC
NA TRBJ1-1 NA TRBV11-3 CASTPLGHLNTEAFF TGTGCCAGCACCCCCCTGGGACACTTGAACACTGAAGCTTTCTTT
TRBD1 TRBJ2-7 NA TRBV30 CAWSPGQGYEQYF TGTGCCTGGAGTCCGGGACAGGGCTACGAGCAGTACTTC
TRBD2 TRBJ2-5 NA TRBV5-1 CASSSGTSGQETQYF TGCGCCAGCAGCTCCGGGACTAGCGGCCAAGAGACCCAGTACTTC
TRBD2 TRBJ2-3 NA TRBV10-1 CASSEMVAGAITDTQYF TGCGCCAGCAGTGAAATGGTAGCGGGAGCTATCACAGATACGCAGTATTTT
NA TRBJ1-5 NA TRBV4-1 CASSLIGNYQPQHF TGCGCCAGCAGCTTAATCGGGAATTATCAGCCCCAGCATTTT
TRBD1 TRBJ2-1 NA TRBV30 CAWTQIDRVYNEQFF TGTGCCTGGACCCAGATCGACAGGGTATACAATGAGCAGTTCTTC
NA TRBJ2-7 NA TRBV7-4 CASSFVLGNVAAPDYEQYF TGTGCCAGCAGCTTCGTTCTCGGCAACGTGGCAGCGCCCGACTACGAGCAGTACTTC
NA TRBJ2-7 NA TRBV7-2 CASGSAGRYEQYF TGTGCCAGCGGGTCGGCGGGTCGCTACGAGCAGTACTTC
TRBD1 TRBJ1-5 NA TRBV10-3 CAISESETGTSNQPQHF TGTGCCATCAGTGAGTCTGAGACAGGGACCAGCAATCAGCCCCAGCATTTT
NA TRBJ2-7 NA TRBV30 CAWSVPRGGPLGRILEQYF TGTGCCTGGAGTGTACCCCGTGGGGGCCCCCTAGGAAGGATCCTCGAGCAGTACTTC
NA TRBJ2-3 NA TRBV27 CASSLHKTRADTQYF TGTGCCAGCAGTTTACATAAGACACGTGCAGATACGCAGTATTTT
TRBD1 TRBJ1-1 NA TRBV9 CASSAGTGNTEAFF TGTGCCAGCAGCGCGGGGACAGGGAACACTGAAGCTTTCTTT
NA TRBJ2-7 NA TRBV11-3 CASSLRGRGESSYEQYF TGTGCCAGCAGCTTGAGAGGGCGCGGGGAAAGCTCCTACGAGCAGTACTTC
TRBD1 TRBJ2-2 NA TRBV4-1 CASSRRQGNTGELFF TGCGCCAGCAGCCGACGACAGGGGAACACCGGGGAGCTGTTTTTT
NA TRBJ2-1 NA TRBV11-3 CASSFGAINEQFF TGTGCCAGCAGCTTTGGGGCCATTAATGAGCAGTTCTTC
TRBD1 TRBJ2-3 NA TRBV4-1 CASSWTGATDTQYF TGCGCCAGCAGCTGGACAGGTGCCACAGATACGCAGTATTTT
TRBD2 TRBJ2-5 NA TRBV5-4 CATATSGRRNQYF TGTGCCACCGCGACTAGCGGGAGGAGGAACCAGTACTTC
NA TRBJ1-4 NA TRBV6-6 CASSYSGAEKLFF TGTGCCAGCAGTTACTCGGGGGCGGAAAAACTGTTTTTT
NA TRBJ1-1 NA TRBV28 CAGSMYSLTRVMVTEAFF TGTGCCGGCAGTATGTACTCCCTTACCAGGGTTATGGTCACTGAAGCTTTCTTT
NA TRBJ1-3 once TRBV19 CASRSRETGNTIYF TGTGCCAGTAGGTCCAGGGAAACTGGAAACACCATATATTTT